One T cell receptor beta chain is described in this entry. The antigen it recognizes is unknown. Base qualities are not provided; no much larger clone lies one nucleotide away. V lost 5 bases and J lost 3 bases, and the count of bases not matched to a germline gene is 10. The germline V gene (reference sequence) yields LNHDA for CDR1 and SQIVND for CDR2. The CDR3 holds 16 amino acids from the cysteine to the phenylalanine. Just CDR3 DNA is preserved here, 48 bases in frame from base 1. To prepare the library, the immunoSEQ multiplex PCR assay was applied. Imported from immuneACCESS, the table was reduced by TCRdb to in-frame sequences with V and J called. These copies leave out some clones; in studies compared against another copy, an unresolved V gene accounts for under half, and the cause of the remainder is not known. The sample has tens of thousands of clones on record, around nine tenths of them singletons. The top ten constitute approximately 1.7% of the sample.

This sample was included in a study of T cell changes during pregnancy in multiple sclerosis (dated by TCRdb to between 2018 and 2021). For context, the study as a whole: The study looked at changes in the T cell repertoire across pregnancy in women with multiple sclerosis.

This TCR derives from a female donor with multiple sclerosis, enrolled in a pregnancy study. The sample in question was peripheral blood, obtained after pregnancy. The rearranged chain carries TRBV19 and TRBJ1-1; 9 central nucleotides agree with TRBD1. Here is the DNA: TGTGCCAGTAGTGGTATTACGACAGGGGGGTACACTGAAGCTTTCTTT. The resulting protein is CASSGITTGGYTEAFF. The reference TRBV19 and TRBJ1-1 proteins fill in what lies around the CDR3, so the full variable domain reads DGGITQSPKYLFRKEGQNVTLSCEQNLNHDAMYWYRQDPGQGLRLIYYSQIVNDFQKGDIAEGYSVSREKKESFPLTVTSAQKNPTAFYLCASSGITTGGYTEAFFGQGTRLTVV.